The sequence of this TCR beta chain was determined in a study of cytomegalovirus exposure and HLA in healthy donors. About the study: One earlier analysis, a look at some 180 million T cells, found 100 million to 130 million unique TCR beta sequences.

In the case of this clone: Its specificity is unknown.

The CDR3 covers 17 residues. In germline, CDR1 is SGHRS, CDR2 YFSETQ. J gave up 1 base and V 4 bases, and 6 bases lay outside the gene matches. PCR primers comprised 60 Vbeta and 13 Jbeta primers. In the original workflow: Among the unique TCR beta chains that a later analysis counted, about 86 million in all, about 11 million were shared. TCRdb's table, derived via immunoSEQ multiplex PCR, lists solely in-frame clones and lacks some. The DNA gave D and trimming, while V, J and clone size come from that table. The sample lists 140,000 to 150,000 clones, 60% to 85% seen once, with about 13% in the top ten. Findings and limits, study-wide: In a later analysis, TCR beta V- and J-gene trimming showed a link to a missense DCLRE1C variant. About 87% or about 30% of the time was how often most TCR beta V segments were productive, according to an earlier analysis.

The chain is built from TRBV5-1 and TRBJ2-5; 14 positions agree with TRBD2. The sample comprised PBMCs. The sequence was obtained from a man in his forties in good health and CMV-seropositive. The CDR3 nucleotides read TGCGCCAGCAGCCCTGGGACTAGCGGGAGCCCCCAAGAGACCCAGTACTTC. As protein: CASSPGTSGSPQETQYF.